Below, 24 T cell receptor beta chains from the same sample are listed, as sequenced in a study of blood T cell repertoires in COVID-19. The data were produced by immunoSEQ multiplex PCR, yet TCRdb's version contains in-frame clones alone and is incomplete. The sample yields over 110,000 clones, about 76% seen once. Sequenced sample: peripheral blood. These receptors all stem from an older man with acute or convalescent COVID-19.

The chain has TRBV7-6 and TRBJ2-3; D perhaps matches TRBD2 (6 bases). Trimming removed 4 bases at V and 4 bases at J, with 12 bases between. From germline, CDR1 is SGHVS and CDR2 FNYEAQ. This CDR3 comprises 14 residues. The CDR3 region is CASSSRLEPDTQYF. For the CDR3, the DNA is TGTGCCAGCAGCTCCCGACTAGAACCAGATACGCAGTATTTT.

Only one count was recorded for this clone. This CDR3 is CAWSVGGSGNSPLHF. DNA for the CDR3: TGTGCCTGGAGTGTAGGAGGGTCGGGGAATTCACCCCTCCACTTT. The V gene is TRBV30, the J gene TRBJ1-6; D is undetermined. There are 15 residues in the CDR3. Germline CDR1 is GTSNPN and CDR2 is SVGIG (reference sequence). The germline V and J ends were trimmed by 0 bases and 7 bases, with 13 bases remaining between them.

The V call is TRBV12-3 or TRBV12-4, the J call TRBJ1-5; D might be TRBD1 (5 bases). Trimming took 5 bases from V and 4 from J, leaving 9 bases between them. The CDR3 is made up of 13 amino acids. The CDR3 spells CASSGAWNQPQHF. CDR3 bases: TGTGCCAGCAGTGGGGCGTGGAATCAGCCCCAGCATTTT.

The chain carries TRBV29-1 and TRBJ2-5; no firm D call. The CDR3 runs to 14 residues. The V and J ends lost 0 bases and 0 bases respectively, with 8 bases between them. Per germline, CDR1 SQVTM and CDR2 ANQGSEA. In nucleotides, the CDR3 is TGCAGCGTTGAAGATCCGCAGTACCAAGAGACCCAGTACTTC. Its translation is CSVEDPQYQETQYF.

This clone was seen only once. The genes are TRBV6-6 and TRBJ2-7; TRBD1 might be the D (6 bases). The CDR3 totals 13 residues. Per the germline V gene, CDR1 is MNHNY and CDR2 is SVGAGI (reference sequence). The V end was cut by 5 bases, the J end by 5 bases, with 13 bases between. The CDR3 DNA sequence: TGTGCCAGCAGTCCTCAGGGGTACGACGAGCAGTACTTC. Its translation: CASSPQGYDEQYF.

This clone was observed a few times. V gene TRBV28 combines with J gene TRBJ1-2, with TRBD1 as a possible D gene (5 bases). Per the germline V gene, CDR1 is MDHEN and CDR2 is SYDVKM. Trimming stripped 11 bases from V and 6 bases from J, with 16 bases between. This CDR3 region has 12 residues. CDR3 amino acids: CAAWGGDDGYTF. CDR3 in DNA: TGTGCCGCTTGGGGAGGGGATGATGGCTACACCTTC.

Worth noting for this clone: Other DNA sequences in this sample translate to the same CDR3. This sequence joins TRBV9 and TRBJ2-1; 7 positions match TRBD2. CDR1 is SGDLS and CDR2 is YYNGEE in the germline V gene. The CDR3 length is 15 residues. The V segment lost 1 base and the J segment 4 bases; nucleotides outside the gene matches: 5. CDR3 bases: TGTGCCAGCAGCGTATCGGGCGGGGGATACAATGAGCAGTTCTTC. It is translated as CASSVSGGGYNEQFF.

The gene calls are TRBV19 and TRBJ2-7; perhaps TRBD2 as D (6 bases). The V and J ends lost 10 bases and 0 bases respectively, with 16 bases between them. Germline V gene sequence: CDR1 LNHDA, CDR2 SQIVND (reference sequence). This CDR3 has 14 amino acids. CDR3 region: CATSLQGGSYEQYF. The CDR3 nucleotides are TGTGCCACCAGCCTCCAGGGAGGCTCCTACGAGCAGTACTTC.

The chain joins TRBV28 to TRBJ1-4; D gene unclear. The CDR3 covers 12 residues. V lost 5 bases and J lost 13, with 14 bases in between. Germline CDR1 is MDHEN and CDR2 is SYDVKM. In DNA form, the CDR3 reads TGTGCCAGCAGTCCCCCCCGGGGAGGACTGTTTTTT. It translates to CASSPPRGGLFF.

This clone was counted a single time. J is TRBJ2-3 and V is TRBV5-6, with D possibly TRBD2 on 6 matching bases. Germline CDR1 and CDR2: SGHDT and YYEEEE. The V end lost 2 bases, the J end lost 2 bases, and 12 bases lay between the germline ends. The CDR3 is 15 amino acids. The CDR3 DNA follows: TGTGCCAGCAGCTTCCGGGGGTATGACACAGATACGCAGTATTTT. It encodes CASSFRGYDTDTQYF. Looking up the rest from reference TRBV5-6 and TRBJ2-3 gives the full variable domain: DAGVTQSPTHLIKTRGQQVTLRCSPKSGHDTVSWYQQALGQGPQFIFQYYEEEERQRGNFPDRFSGHQFPNYSSELNVNALLLGDSALYLCASSFRGYDTDTQYFGPGTRLTVL.

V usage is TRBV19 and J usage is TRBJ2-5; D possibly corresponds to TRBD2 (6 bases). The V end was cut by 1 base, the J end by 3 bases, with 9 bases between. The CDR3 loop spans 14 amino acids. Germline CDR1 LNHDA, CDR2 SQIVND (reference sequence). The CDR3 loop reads CASSIGDFKETQYF. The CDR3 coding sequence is TGTGCCAGTAGTATAGGGGACTTCAAAGAGACCCAGTACTTC. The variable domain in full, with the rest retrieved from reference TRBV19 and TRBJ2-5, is DGGITQSPKYLFRKEGQNVTLSCEQNLNHDAMYWYRQDPGQGLRLIYYSQIVNDFQKGDIAEGYSVSREKKESFPLTVTSAQKNPTAFYLCASSIGDFKETQYFGPGTRLLVL.

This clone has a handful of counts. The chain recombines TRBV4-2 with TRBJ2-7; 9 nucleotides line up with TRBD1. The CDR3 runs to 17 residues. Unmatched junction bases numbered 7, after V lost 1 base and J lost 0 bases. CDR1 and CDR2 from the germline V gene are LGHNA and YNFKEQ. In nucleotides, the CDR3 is TGTGCCAGCAGCCAAGTTGCGGGACAGGGACACTCCTACGAGCAGTACTTC. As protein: CASSQVAGQGHSYEQYF.

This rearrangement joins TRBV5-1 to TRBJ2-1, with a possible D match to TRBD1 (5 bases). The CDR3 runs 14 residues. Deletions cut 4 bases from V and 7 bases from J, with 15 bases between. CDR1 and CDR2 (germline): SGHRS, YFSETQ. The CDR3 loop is CASSKTGPQNEQFF. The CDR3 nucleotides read TGCGCCAGCAGCAAAACAGGCCCCCAGAATGAGCAGTTCTTC. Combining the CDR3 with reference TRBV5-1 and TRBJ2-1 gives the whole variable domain KAGVTQTPRYLIKTRGQQVTLSCSPISGHRSVSWYQQTPGQGLQFLFEYFSETQRNKGNFPGRFSGRQFSNSRSEMNVSTLELGDSALYLCASSKTGPQNEQFFGPGTRLTVL.

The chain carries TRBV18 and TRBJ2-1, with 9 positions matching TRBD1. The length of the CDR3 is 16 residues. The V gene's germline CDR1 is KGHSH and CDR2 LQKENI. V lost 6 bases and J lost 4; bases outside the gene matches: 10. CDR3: CASSLTGTGRYNEQFF. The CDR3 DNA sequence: TGTGCCAGCTCGTTAACCGGGACAGGGAGGTACAATGAGCAGTTCTTC.

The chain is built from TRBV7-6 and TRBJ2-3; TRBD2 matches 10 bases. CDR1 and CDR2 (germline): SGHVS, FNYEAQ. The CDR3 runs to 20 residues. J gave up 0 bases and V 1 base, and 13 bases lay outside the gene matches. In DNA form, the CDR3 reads TGTGCCAGCAGCTTAGGAGCTAGCGGGGGCGCCCGCCCAAGCACAGATACGCAGTATTTT. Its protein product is CASSLGASGGARPSTDTQYF.

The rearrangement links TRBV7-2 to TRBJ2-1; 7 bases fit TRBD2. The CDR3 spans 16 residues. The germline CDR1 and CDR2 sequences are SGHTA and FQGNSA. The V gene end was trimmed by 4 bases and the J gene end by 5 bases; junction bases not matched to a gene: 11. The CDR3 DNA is TGTGCCAGCAGCTCAGGCACCGGGACTACCAACAATGAGCAGTTCTTC. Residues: CASSSGTGTTNNEQFF. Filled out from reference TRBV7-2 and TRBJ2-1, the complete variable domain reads GAGVSQSPSNKVTEKGKDVELRCDPISGHTALYWYRQSLGQGLEFLIYFQGNSAPDKSGLPSDRFSAERTGGSVSTLTIQRTQQEDSAVYLCASSSGTGTTNNEQFFGPGTRLTVL.

In DNA form, the CDR3 reads TGCAAGCCCCAGGGAGGCTACACCTTC. Translating gives CKPQGGYTF. J is TRBJ1-2 and V is TRBV20-1, with D possibly matching TRBD1 (5 bases). Germline values: CDR1 DFQATT, CDR2 SNEGSKA (reference sequence). The length of the CDR3 is 9 residues.

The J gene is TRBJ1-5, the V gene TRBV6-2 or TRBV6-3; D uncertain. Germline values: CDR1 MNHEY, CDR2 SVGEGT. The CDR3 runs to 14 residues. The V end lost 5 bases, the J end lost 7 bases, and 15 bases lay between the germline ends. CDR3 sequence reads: CASSTSTSNQPQHF. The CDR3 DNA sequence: TGTGCCAGCAGTACAAGTACGTCCAACCAGCCCCAGCATTTT.

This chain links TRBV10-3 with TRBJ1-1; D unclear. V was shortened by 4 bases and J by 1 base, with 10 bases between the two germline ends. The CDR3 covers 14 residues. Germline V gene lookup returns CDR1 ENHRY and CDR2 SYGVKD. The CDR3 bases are TGTGCCATCAGTGCCGTCCGAGAGAACACTGAAGCTTTCTTT. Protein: CAISAVRENTEAFF.

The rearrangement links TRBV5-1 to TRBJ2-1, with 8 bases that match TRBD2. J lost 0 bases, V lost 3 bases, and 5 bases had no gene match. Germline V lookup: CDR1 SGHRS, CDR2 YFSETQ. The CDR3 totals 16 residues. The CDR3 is CASSSFGGASYNEQFF. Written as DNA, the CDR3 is TGCGCCAGCAGCTCCTTCGGGGGGGCCTCCTACAATGAGCAGTTCTTC.

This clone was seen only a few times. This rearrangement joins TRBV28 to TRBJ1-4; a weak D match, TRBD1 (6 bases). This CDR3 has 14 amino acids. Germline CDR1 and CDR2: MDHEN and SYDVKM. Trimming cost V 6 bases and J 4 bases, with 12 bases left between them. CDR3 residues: CASRNRAGNEKLFF. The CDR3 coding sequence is TGTGCCAGCAGAAACAGGGCCGGTAATGAAAAACTGTTTTTT.

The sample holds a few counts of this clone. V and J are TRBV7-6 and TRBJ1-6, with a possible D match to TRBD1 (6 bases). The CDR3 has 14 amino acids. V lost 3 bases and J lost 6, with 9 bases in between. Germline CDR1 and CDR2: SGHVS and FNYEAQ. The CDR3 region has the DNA TGTGCCAGCAGCTTGGGGACATCTAATTCACCCCTCCACTTT. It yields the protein CASSLGTSNSPLHF.

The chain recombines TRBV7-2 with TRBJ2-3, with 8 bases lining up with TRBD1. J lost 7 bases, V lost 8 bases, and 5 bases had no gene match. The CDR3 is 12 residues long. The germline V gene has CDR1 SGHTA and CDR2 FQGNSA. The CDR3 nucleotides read TGTGCCAGCGGCAGGGGGCTAAATACGCAGTATTTT. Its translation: CASGRGLNTQYF.

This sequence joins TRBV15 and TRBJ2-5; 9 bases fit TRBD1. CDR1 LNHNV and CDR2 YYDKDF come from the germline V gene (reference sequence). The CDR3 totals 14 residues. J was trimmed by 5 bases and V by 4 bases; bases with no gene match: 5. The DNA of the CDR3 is TGTGCCACCAGCAACACAGGGGGCCGGGAGACCCAGTACTTC. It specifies CATSNTGGRETQYF.